This T cell receptor beta chain is from a study of T cell responses to AZD1222 COVID-19 vaccine (dated by TCRdb to the early 2020s). General notes on the study: A total of 230 to 250 trial participants underwent TCR sequencing, of whom nearly 210 received two doses of AZD1222 and roughly 25 received two doses of the MenACWY control vaccine. Trial participants were enrolled by age into subgroups of 18-55, 56-69 and 70-plus years, and about 150, 27 and 61 TCR-sequenced participants, respectively, were included in these subgroups. Results the study describes overall, beyond this receptor: A significant rise in spike-specific TCR breadth and depth was observed after two AZD1222 doses relative to day 0 and relative to MenACWY recipients. Because no samples from the day 14 peak response were available, repertoires could be characterized only after the peak T cell response. Participants were mostly white British and included more females than males, and it was suggested by the authors that clonal diversity may have been underestimated. The vaccine-associated CD4 TCRs covered the entire spike protein, and the dominant responses fell in regions 160-218 and 743-854. The 56-69-year group was small, and its depth increase did not reach significance, likely because of low power. Reportedly, close to half of the unique spike-specific TCRs recognized epitopes lying outside the regions that are mutated in the B.1.351 and B.1.1.7 variants. Only five to seven AZD1222 recipients were SARS-CoV-2 seropositive at baseline, limiting conclusions about previously exposed vaccinees.

As regards this clone: Its antigen is currently not known. Per-nucleotide qualities are absent, and no much larger clonotype sits a single base away.

Including cysteine and phenylalanine, the CDR3 has 13 amino acids. Just CDR3 DNA is preserved here, 39 bases in frame from base 1. CDR1 MNHEY and CDR2 SMNVEV were looked up in the germline V gene (reference sequence). V is reduced by 2 bases and J by 5 bases, leaving a spacing of 10 bases between them. Explained via the paper, the time point label denotes: about 28 days (+/-7) after the second vaccine dose. AZD1222 recipients whose second dose came at about 4 weeks and those whose second dose came at about 12 weeks were combined into one group, since spike-specific TCR depth and breadth did not differ between the two schedules. Vaccinee samples came from UK trials COV001 and COV002, including a single-blind randomized controlled phase 2/3 trial of AZD1222 (ChAdOx1 nCoV-19) in healthy adults. For TCRbeta chain sequencing, PBMC samples were collected from trial participants at day 0 and at day 28 after the second dose.

The CDR3 regions of human TCRbeta chains were subjected to immunosequencing. As for the authors' bioinformatics: Repertoire TCRs were matched against a reference library of SARS-CoV-2-specific TCRs generated with the MIRA antigen-specificity platform. Breadth was defined as the fraction of unique TCRs that were SARS-CoV-2-associated. Depth was defined as the fraction of total T cells that were SARS-CoV-2-associated. Using the MIRA data, every spike-specific TCR was mapped to the spike region that the TCR reacted to and assigned to either a CD4 or a CD8 class. Log10-transformed breadth and depth values were compared by one-way ANOVA with Sidak's multiple comparisons tests. TCRdb mirrors the immuneACCESS table, restricted to in-frame sequences. Some clones are absent from its copies; in checked studies, under half trace to an unresolved V gene, and the reason for the others is unknown. D and trimming come from the DNA, and the V and J calls and clone size come from that table. This sample gives about 94,000 clones in total; roughly 90% of them show up just once. Of the sample, roughly an eighth falls within the top ten clones.

The receptor's source is an adult who received the AZD1222 COVID-19 vaccine. This receptor chain uses TRBV27 and TRBJ2-7, with a tentative D gene TRBD1 over 6 matching bases. Sequencing was performed on peripheral blood, taken 28 days after the second AZD1222 dose. Read as DNA, the sequence is TGTGCCAGCAGTTTACAGGGGTTGAACGAGCAGTACTTC. It encodes CASSLQGLNEQYF.